A single sample gave rise to the 25 T cell receptor beta chains below, sequenced in a study of OX40 agonist ivuxolimab in advanced cancers. Some clones are missing from TCRdb's copy, which holds only in-frame ones; the method was immunoSEQ multiplex PCR. The sample holds 65,000 to 80,000 clones, over 80% seen once. The material sequenced was CD4+ or CD8+ T cells sorted from blood, taken in a trial of the OX40 agonist ivuxolimab. These receptors were obtained from an adult with an advanced solid tumor such as melanoma, head and neck, liver or kidney cancer.

The CDR3 reads CSVGGETQYF. DNA for the CDR3: TGCAGCGTTGGAGGAGAGACCCAGTACTTC. The chain combines TRBV29-1 with TRBJ2-5; D gene ambiguous. This CDR3 is 10 amino acids long. The germline CDR1 and CDR2 sequences are SQVTM and ANQGSEA. The germline V and J ends were trimmed by 4 bases and 4 bases, with 4 bases remaining between them.

The gene calls are TRBV30 and TRBJ1-1, with D tentatively TRBD1 (6 bases). CDR3 length equals 13 residues. The V end lost 3 bases, the J end lost 1 base, and 9 bases lay between the germline ends. Germline CDR1 reads GTSNPN; CDR2 reads SVGIG (reference sequence). CDR3 amino acids: CAWRGGRNTEAFF. In nucleotides, the CDR3 is TGTGCCTGGAGGGGGGGGCGGAACACTGAAGCTTTCTTT.

This chain connects TRBV7-8 to TRBJ2-1; TRBD1 might be the D (6 bases). The germline V and J ends were trimmed by 1 base and 4 bases, with 14 bases remaining between them. The germline gives CDR1 SGHVS, CDR2 FQNEAQ. The CDR3 runs 16 residues. CDR3 in DNA: TGTGCCAGCAGCTTAGTGGGGGCTTACGGTTACAATGAGCAGTTCTTC. As protein: CASSLVGAYGYNEQFF.

V gene TRBV18 combines with J gene TRBJ2-7; D gene ambiguous. The V end was cut by 3 bases, the J end by 2 bases, with 11 bases between. Germline lookup yields CDR1 KGHSH and CDR2 LQKENI. The CDR3 totals 14 residues. The CDR3 is CASSPPRPPYEQYF. The DNA of the CDR3 is TGTGCCAGCTCACCTCCAAGGCCTCCCTACGAGCAGTACTTC.

Turning to this clone: At one boundary the junction diverges from the germline segment, which might be a read error. V usage is TRBV19 and J usage is TRBJ2-1; 10 bases line up with TRBD2. The CDR3 covers 18 residues. Germline values: CDR1 LNHDA, CDR2 SQIVND (reference sequence). The CDR3 region has the DNA TGTGCCAGTAGTAGTGTTGTTTCGGGGACTAGCGTTTCGAATGAGCGGTTCTTC. Translating gives CASSSVVSGTSVSNERFF.

The J gene is TRBJ1-5, the V gene TRBV7-2, with a possible D match to TRBD1 (5 bases). In germline, CDR1 is SGHTA, CDR2 FQGNSA. CDR3 size: 17 residues. V was pared by 1 base and J by 3 bases, with 16 bases between. CDR3 protein: CASSLGPLRGYNQPQHF. The CDR3 region has the DNA TGTGCCAGCAGCTTAGGCCCGCTCCGGGGGTACAATCAGCCCCAGCATTTT.

This chain uses TRBV19 with TRBJ1-5, with D possibly TRBD1 on 5 matching bases. Looked up from germline, CDR1 is LNHDA and CDR2 is SQIVND (reference sequence). The CDR3 covers 13 residues. The V end was cut by 4 bases, the J end by 5 bases, with 9 bases between. CDR3 sequence reads: CASSSMGDQPQHF. The DNA of the CDR3 is TGTGCCAGTAGTAGTATGGGGGATCAGCCCCAGCATTTT.

This clone was seen only once. This sequence joins TRBV6-6 and TRBJ1-2, with 7 bases aligning to TRBD1. The ends lost 6 bases at V and 3 bases at J; junction bases unmatched: 7. Germline loops: CDR1 MNHNY, CDR2 SVGAGI (reference sequence). The CDR3 contains 14 residues. The CDR3 protein is CASSNPGGYYGYTF. CDR3 bases: TGTGCCAGCAGCAACCCAGGGGGGTACTATGGCTACACCTTC.

The chain carries TRBV5-6 and TRBJ2-1, with D perhaps TRBD2 (5 bases). The CDR3 has 15 residues. The germline V and J ends were trimmed by 3 bases and 1 base, with 11 bases remaining between them. Germline CDR1 and CDR2: SGHDT and YYEEEE. DNA of the CDR3: TGTGCCAGCAGCTATTTCGGAGGATCCTACAATGAGCAGTTCTTC. This gives the protein CASSYFGGSYNEQFF.

The rearrangement joins TRBV29-1 to TRBJ2-2, with 11 bases aligning to TRBD2. Germline V lookup: CDR1 SQVTM, CDR2 ANQGSEA. This CDR3 comprises 14 residues. The ends lost 7 bases at V and 5 bases at J; junction bases unmatched: 6. CDR3 residues: CSASSGRKTGELFF. The DNA of the CDR3 is TGCAGCGCATCTAGCGGGAGGAAGACCGGGGAGCTGTTTTTT.

The rearrangement joins TRBV10-3 to TRBJ1-1; TRBD1 might be the D (5 bases). The CDR3 sequence is 16 residues long. Per germline, CDR1 ENHRY and CDR2 SYGVKD. The V end lost 4 bases, the J end lost 0 bases, and 15 bases lay between the germline ends. CDR3 in amino acids: CAISGGGIGMNTEAFF. The CDR3 nucleotides read TGTGCCATCAGTGGGGGGGGGATCGGAATGAACACTGAAGCTTTCTTT.

The chain carries TRBV11-3 and TRBJ2-6; perhaps TRBD2 as D (7 bases). The germline V gene has CDR1 SGHNT and CDR2 YENEEA. This CDR3 region has 18 residues. Trimming removed 4 bases at V and 0 bases at J, with 16 bases between. The CDR3 region is CASSSRGARSSGANVLTF. CDR3 sequence (DNA): TGTGCCAGCAGCTCTCGGGGGGCCCGGTCCTCTGGGGCCAACGTCCTGACTTTC.

The chain carries TRBV5-8 and TRBJ2-1; D perhaps matches TRBD1 (5 bases). This CDR3 contains 15 residues. V lost 0 bases, J lost 0 bases, and 7 bases lay in between. Germline V lookup: CDR1 SGHTS, CDR2 YDEGEE. As DNA, the CDR3 is TGTGCCAGCAGCTTGGATGGGGCCTCCTACAATGAGCAGTTCTTC. Translation gives CASSLDGASYNEQFF.

The chain has TRBV5-1 and TRBJ2-1; no clear D gene. The CDR3 spans 13 residues. Germline V gives CDR1 SGHRS, CDR2 YFSETQ. V was cut by 4 bases and J by 9 bases, with 14 bases left in between. CDR3 amino acids: CASSPGLVIEQFF. The CDR3 nucleotides read TGCGCCAGCAGCCCAGGATTAGTTATTGAGCAGTTCTTC. The full variable domain, in which reference TRBV5-1 and TRBJ2-1 provide the parts outside the CDR3, is KAGVTQTPRYLIKTRGQQVTLSCSPISGHRSVSWYQQTPGQGLQFLFEYFSETQRNKGNFPGRFSGRQFSNSRSEMNVSTLELGDSALYLCASSPGLVIEQFFGPGTRLTVL.

Turning to this clone: An end of the junction does not agree with germline; a read error may underlie this. The chain carries TRBV19 and TRBJ2-7; 13 bases map to TRBD2. The CDR3 loop spans 14 amino acids. In germline, CDR1 is LNHDA, CDR2 SQIVND (reference sequence). CDR3 in DNA: TGTGCCAGTAGTACGACCGGGACTAGCGGGATGGGGTTCTTC. This codes for CASSTTGTSGMGFF. Drawing the rest from reference TRBV19 and TRBJ2-7, the complete variable domain is DGGITQSPKYLFRKEGQNVTLSCEQNLNHDAMYWYRQDPGQGLRLIYYSQIVNDFQKGDIAEGYSVSREKKESFPLTVTSAQKNPTAFYLCASSTTGTSGMGFFGPGTRLTVT.

The gene calls are TRBV19 and TRBJ1-5, with no clear D. Germline V gene data show CDR1 as LNHDA and CDR2 as SQIVND (reference sequence). The CDR3 sequence is 12 residues long. Trimming took off 7 bases at V and 4 bases at J, with 8 bases between the two ends. This CDR3 is CASTDSNQPQHF. Here the CDR3 DNA reads TGTGCCAGTACCGACTCAAATCAGCCCCAGCATTTT. Looking up the rest from reference TRBV19 and TRBJ1-5 gives the full variable domain: DGGITQSPKYLFRKEGQNVTLSCEQNLNHDAMYWYRQDPGQGLRLIYYSQIVNDFQKGDIAEGYSVSREKKESFPLTVTSAQKNPTAFYLCASTDSNQPQHFGDGTRLSIL.

The gene calls are TRBV7-3 and TRBJ2-5; TRBD2 matches at 11 bases. CDR1 and CDR2 (germline): SGHTA, FQGTGA. The junction had 5 bases not matched to a gene; V was cut back by 5 bases and J by 3 bases. The CDR3 covers 15 residues. CDR3 region: CASSRTGLAEETQYF. As DNA, the CDR3 is TGTGCCAGCAGCCGGACGGGACTAGCGGAAGAGACCCAGTACTTC.

The chain combines TRBV4-1 with TRBJ1-1; the D gene is possibly TRBD1 (6 bases). Trimming removed 1 base at V and 1 base at J, with 13 bases between. The CDR3 contains 16 residues. Germline V gene sequence: CDR1 MGHRA, CDR2 YSYEKL. CDR3 loop: CASSQAFLDRNTEAFF. The CDR3 DNA follows: TGCGCCAGCAGCCAAGCCTTTCTGGACAGGAACACTGAAGCTTTCTTT.

The rearrangement joins TRBV18 to TRBJ2-7; 11 positions match TRBD1. The CDR3 consists of 15 residues. Germline trimming cut 2 bases from V and 4 bases from J; bases unmatched to any gene: 4. Germline V CDR1 and CDR2: KGHSH, LQKENI. The CDR3 DNA follows: TGTGCCAGCTCACCAACAGGACAGGGGGCTTACGAGCAGTACTTC. Encoded protein: CASSPTGQGAYEQYF.

The rearrangement uses TRBV11-3 and TRBJ2-3, with 8 bases matching TRBD2. Germline loops: CDR1 SGHNT, CDR2 YENEEA. The CDR3 consists of 11 residues. Germline trimming cut 6 bases from V and 8 bases from J; bases unmatched to any gene: 1. The chain's CDR3 is CASRSGGTQYF. CDR3 coding DNA: TGTGCCAGCAGAAGCGGGGGTACGCAGTATTTT.

The chain combines TRBV9 with TRBJ2-7; 10 bases agree with TRBD1. Germline CDR1 and CDR2: SGDLS and YYNGEE. V lost 4 bases to trimming and J lost 5 bases; unmatched junction nucleotides: 6. The CDR3 totals 14 residues. The CDR3 protein is CASSLPGQGNEQYF. CDR3 sequence (DNA): TGTGCCAGCAGCCTCCCGGGACAGGGGAACGAGCAGTACTTC. Combining the CDR3 with reference TRBV9 and TRBJ2-7 gives the whole variable domain DSGVTQTPKHLITATGQRVTLRCSPRSGDLSVYWYQQSLDQGLQFLIQYYNGEERAKGNILERFSAQQFPDLHSELNLSSLELGDSALYFCASSLPGQGNEQYFGPGTRLTVT.

The chain combines TRBV19 with TRBJ2-2; a weak D match, TRBD2 (6 bases). The ends were cut back, 3 bases at V and 1 base at J, with 9 bases in the middle. The germline CDR1 and CDR2 sequences are LNHDA and SQIVND (reference sequence). This CDR3 spans 15 amino acids. In DNA, the CDR3 is TGTGCCAGTAGTATCATTAGCGGGAACACCGGGGAGCTGTTTTTT. Its translation: CASSIISGNTGELFF. Filled out from reference TRBV19 and TRBJ2-2, the complete variable domain reads DGGITQSPKYLFRKEGQNVTLSCEQNLNHDAMYWYRQDPGQGLRLIYYSQIVNDFQKGDIAEGYSVSREKKESFPLTVTSAQKNPTAFYLCASSIISGNTGELFFGEGSRLTVL.

J is TRBJ2-7 and V is TRBV2; 7 positions match TRBD1. The ends lost 7 bases at V and 2 bases at J; junction bases unmatched: 5. Germline V gene sequence: CDR1 SNHLY, CDR2 FYNNEI. The length of the CDR3 is 13 residues. CDR3 residues: CASNQDRTYEQYF. CDR3 DNA sequence: TGTGCCAGCAACCAGGACAGGACCTACGAGCAGTACTTC.

The rearrangement joins TRBV6-5 to TRBJ2-6; D uncertain. The V end was cut by 6 bases, the J end by 4 bases, with 4 bases between. This CDR3 region has 12 residues. Germline V gene sequence: CDR1 MNHEY, CDR2 SVGAGI. Here the CDR3 DNA reads TGTGCCAGCAGCAGGGGGGCCAACGTCCTGACTTTC. This codes for CASSRGANVLTF.

CDR3 residues: CASSLSGTRGTEAFF. DNA of the CDR3: TGTGCCAGCAGCTTATCAGGGACTCGGGGCACTGAAGCTTTCTTT. The chain employs TRBV7-9 and TRBJ1-1; D might be TRBD1 (5 bases). V was clipped by 2 bases and J by 4 bases, with 14 bases between them. Germline V lookup: CDR1 SEHNR, CDR2 FQNEAQ (reference sequence). This CDR3 contains 15 residues.